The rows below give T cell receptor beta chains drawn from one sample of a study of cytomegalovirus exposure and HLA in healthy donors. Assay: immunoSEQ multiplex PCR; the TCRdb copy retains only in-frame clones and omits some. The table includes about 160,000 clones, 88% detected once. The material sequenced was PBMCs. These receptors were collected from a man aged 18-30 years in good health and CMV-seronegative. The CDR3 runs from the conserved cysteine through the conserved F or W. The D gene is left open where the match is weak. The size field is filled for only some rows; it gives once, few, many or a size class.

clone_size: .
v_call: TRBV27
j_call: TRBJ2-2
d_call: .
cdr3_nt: TGTGCCAGCAGTTTATCTGGGGCCCCCAAGTCGGACACCGGGGAGCTGTTTTTT
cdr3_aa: CASSLSGAPKSDTGELFF

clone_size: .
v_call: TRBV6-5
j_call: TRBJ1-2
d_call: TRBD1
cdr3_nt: TGTGCCAGCAGCCAAGGGGACAGTTATGGCTACACCTTC
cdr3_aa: CASSQGDSYGYTF

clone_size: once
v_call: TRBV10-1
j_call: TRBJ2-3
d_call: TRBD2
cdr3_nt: TGCGCCAGCAGCCCTAGCGGGGGGATGAAAGATACGCAGTATTTT
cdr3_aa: CASSPSGGMKDTQYF

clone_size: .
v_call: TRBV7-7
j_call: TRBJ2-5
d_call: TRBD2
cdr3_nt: TGTGCTAGCAGCAGAGGACTAGCGGGGTCTACTCAGACCCAGTACTTC
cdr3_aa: CASSRGLAGSTQTQYF

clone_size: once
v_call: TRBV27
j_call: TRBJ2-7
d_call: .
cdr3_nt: TGTGCCACTCAAGGGGAGGAGAACTACGAGCAGTACTTC
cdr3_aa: CATQGEENYEQYF

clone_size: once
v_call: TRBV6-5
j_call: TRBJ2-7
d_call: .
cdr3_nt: TGTGCCAGCTGGTTGGGTGGGAGCCGGAACGAGCAGTACTTC
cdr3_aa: CASWLGGSRNEQYF

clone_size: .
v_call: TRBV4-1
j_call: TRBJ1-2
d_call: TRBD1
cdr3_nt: TGCGCCAGCAGCCATGGGACAGGGGAGGCTAGTGACTTC
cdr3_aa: CASSHGTGEASDF

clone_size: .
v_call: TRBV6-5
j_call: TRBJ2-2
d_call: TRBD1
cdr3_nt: TGTGCCAGCAGTTGGGGACAGGGGAGCGGGGAGCTGTTTTTT
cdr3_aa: CASSWGQGSGELFF

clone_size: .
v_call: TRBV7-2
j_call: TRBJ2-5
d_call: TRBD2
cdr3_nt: TGTGCCAGCAGCTTGATAGCGGGAGCCGTCCAAGAGACCCAGTACTTC
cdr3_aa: CASSLIAGAVQETQYF

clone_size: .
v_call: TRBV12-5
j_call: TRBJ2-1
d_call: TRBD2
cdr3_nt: TGTGCTAGTGGTTTGGTACGGTCTAGCGGGTTGAATGAGCAGTTCTTC
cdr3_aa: CASGLVRSSGLNEQFF